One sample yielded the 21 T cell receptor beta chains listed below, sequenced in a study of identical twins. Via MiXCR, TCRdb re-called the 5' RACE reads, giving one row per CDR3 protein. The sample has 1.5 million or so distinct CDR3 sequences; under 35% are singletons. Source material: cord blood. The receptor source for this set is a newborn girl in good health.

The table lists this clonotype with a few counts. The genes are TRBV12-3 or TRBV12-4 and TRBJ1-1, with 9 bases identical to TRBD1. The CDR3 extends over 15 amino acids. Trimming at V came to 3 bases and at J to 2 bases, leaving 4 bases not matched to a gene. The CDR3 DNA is TGTGCCAGCAGTTTCGTAACAGGGGGCAACACTGAAGCTTTCTTT. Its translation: CASSFVTGGNTEAFF.

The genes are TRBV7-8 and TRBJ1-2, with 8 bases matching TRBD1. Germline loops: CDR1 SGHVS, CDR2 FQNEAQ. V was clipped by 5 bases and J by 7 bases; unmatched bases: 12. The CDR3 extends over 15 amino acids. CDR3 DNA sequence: TGTGCCAGCAGCGCGTTTCGGACAGGGCACGTTGGCTACACCTTC. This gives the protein CASSAFRTGHVGYTF.

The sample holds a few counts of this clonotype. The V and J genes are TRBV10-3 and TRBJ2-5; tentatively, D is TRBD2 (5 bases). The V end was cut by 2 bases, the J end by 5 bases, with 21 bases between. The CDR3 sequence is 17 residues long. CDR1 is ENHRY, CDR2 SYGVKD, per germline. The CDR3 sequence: CAISEPRGTYIRETQYF. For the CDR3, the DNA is TGTGCCATCAGTGAGCCCCGGGGAACCTACATCAGGGAGACCCAGTACTTC.

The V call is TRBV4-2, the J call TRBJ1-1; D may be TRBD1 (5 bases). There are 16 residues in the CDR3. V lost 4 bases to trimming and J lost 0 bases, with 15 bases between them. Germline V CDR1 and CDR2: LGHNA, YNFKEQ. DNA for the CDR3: TGTGCCAGCAGCCCAGTCGGGGAGGGGATGAACACTGAAGCTTTCTTT. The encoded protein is CASSPVGEGMNTEAFF.

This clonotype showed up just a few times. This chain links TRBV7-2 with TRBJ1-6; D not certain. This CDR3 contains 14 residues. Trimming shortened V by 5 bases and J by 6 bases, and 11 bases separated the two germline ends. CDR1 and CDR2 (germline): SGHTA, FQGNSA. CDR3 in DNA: TGTGCCAGCAGCCCAATAGGGTTTAATTCACCCCTCCACTTT. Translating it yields CASSPIGFNSPLHF.

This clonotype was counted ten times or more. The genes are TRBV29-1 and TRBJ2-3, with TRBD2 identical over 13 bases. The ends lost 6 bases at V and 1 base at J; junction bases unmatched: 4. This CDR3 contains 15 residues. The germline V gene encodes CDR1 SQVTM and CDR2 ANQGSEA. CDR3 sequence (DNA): TGCAGCGTGGATGGACTAGCGGGAGGCACAGATACGCAGTATTTT. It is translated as CSVDGLAGGTDTQYF.

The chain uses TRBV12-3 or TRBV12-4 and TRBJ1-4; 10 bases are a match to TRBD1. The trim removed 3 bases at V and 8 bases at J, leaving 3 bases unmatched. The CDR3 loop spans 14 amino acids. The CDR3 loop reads CASSFTDRGEKLFF. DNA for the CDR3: TGTGCCAGCAGTTTCACGGACAGGGGGGAAAAACTGTTTTTT.

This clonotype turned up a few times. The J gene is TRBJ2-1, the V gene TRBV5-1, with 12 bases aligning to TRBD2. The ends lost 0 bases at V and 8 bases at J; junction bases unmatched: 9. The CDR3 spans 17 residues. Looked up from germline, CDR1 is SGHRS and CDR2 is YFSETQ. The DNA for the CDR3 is TGCGCCAGCAGCTTGGAGCGTCGGACTAGCGGGGTCCATGAGCAGTTCTTC. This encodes CASSLERRTSGVHEQFF.

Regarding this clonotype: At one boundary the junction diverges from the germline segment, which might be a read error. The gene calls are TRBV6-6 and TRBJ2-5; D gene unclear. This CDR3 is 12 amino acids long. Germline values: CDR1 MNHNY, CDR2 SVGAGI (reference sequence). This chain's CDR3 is CANSGLQETQYF. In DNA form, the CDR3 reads TGTGCCAACAGTGGGCTCCAAGAGACCCAGTACTTC.

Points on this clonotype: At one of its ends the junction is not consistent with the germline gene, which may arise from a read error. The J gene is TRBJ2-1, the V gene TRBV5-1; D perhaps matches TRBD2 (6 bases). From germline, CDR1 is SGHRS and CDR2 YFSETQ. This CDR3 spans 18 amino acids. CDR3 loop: CASSLARLGLGTSNEQCF. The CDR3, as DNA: TGCGCCAGCAGCTTGGCTCGTCTTGGGCTAGGGACTTCCAATGAGCAGTGCTTC.

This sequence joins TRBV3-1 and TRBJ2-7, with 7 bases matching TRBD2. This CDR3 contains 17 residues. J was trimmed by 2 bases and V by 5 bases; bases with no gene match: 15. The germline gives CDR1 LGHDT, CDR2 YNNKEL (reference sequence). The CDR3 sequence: CASSSLAGGPIPYEQYF. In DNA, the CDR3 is TGTGCCAGCAGCTCCTTAGCGGGCGGACCCATACCCTACGAGCAGTACTTC.

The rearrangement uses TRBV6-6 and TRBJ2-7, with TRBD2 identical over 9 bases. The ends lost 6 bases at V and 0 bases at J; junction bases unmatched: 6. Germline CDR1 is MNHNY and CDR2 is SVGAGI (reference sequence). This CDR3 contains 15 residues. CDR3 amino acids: CASRPLAGYSYEQYF. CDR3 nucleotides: TGTGCCAGCAGACCTCTAGCGGGATACTCCTACGAGCAGTACTTC.

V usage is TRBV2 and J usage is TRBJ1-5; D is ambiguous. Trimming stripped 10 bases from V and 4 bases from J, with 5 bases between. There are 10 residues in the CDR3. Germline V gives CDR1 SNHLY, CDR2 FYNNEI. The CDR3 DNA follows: TGTGCCACCGGGAATCAGCCCCAGCATTTT. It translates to CATGNQPQHF. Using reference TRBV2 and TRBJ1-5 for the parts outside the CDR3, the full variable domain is EPEVTQTPSHQVTQMGQEVILRCVPISNHLYFYWYRQILGQKVEFLVSFYNNEISEKSEIFDDQFSVERPDGSNFTLKIRSTKLEDSAMYFCATGNQPQHFGDGTRLSIL.

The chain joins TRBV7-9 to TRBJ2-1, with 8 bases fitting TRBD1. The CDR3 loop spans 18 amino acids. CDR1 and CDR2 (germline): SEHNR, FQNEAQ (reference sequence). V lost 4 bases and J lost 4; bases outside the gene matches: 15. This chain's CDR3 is CASSSTRTYRGKYNEQFF. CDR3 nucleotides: TGTGCCAGCAGCTCCACGAGGACCTACAGGGGGAAATACAATGAGCAGTTCTTC.

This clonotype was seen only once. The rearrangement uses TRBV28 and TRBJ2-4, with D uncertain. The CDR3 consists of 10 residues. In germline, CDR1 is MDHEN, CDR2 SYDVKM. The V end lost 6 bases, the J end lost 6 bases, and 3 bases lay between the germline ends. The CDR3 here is CASSRNIQYF. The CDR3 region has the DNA TGTGCCAGCAGCCGAAACATTCAGTACTTC.

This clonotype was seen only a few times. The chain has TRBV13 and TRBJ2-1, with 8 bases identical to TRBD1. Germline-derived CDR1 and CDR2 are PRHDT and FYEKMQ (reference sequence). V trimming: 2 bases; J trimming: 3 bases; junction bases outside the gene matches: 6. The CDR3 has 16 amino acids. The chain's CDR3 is CASSLIRQGLYNEQFF. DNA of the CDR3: TGTGCCAGCAGCTTAATCCGACAGGGGCTCTACAATGAGCAGTTCTTC. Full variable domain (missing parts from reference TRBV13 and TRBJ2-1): AAGVIQSPRHLIKEKRETATLKCYPIPRHDTVYWYQQGPGQDPQFLISFYEKMQSDKGSIPDRFSAQQFSDYHSELNMSSLELGDSALYFCASSLIRQGLYNEQFFGPGTRLTVL.

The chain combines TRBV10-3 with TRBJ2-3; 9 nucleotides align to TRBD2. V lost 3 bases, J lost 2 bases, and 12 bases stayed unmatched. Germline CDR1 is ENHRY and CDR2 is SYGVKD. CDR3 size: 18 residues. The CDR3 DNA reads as TGTGCCATCAGTGAAACCCCCCCGGGACTAGCAGTCACAGATACGCAGTATTTT. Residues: CAISETPPGLAVTDTQYF.

This CDR3 reads CSVPWGRGDGYTF. DNA of the CDR3: TGCAGCGTTCCATGGGGGCGGGGAGACGGCTACACCTTC. The V and J genes are TRBV29-1 and TRBJ1-2, with D tentatively TRBD1 (6 bases). Germline V lookup: CDR1 SQVTM, CDR2 ANQGSEA. The CDR3 length is 13 residues. V was cut by 5 bases and J by 8 bases, with 18 bases left in between.

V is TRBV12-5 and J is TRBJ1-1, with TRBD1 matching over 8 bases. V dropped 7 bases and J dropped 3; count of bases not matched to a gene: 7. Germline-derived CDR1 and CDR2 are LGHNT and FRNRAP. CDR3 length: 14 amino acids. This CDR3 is CASVLSTGDTEAFF. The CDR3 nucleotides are TGTGCTAGTGTCCTCTCGACAGGGGACACTGAAGCTTTCTTT.

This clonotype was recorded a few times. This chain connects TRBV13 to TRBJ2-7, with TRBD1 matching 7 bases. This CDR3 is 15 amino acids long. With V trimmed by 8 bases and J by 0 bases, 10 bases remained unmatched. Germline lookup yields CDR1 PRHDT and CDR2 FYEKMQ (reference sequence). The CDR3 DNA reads TGTGCCAGCGGATCCGGGGACAGCCTCTCCTACGAGCAGTACTTC. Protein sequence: CASGSGDSLSYEQYF.

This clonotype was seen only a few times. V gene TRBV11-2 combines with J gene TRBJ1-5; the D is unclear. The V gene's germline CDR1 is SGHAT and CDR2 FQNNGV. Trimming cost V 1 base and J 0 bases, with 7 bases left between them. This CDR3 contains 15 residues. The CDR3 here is CASSLAPHSNQPQHF. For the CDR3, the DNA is TGTGCCAGCAGCTTAGCCCCCCATAGCAATCAGCCCCAGCATTTT.